This TCR beta chain is drawn from a study of blood T cell repertoires in COVID-19. Looking at the study overall: The United States, Italy and Spain supplied acute and convalescent COVID-19 samples.

The CDR3 covers 16 residues. V lost 2 bases and J lost 2; bases outside the gene matches: 4. CDR1 and CDR2 (germline): MDHEN, SYDVKM. Authors' methods: Amplification of reference gene primers was used by the study to estimate nucleated cell counts. Produced via immunoSEQ multiplex PCR; TCRdb's table is partial and in-frame only. V, J and clone size reflect that table, while D and trimming were determined from the DNA. The sample has around 170,000 clones, approximately 80% seen once. Participant-reported clinical history was the basis for cohort assignment. Sequencing input: PBMCs or T cells enriched from blood (not recorded which). The chain joins TRBV28 to TRBJ2-7; 12 nucleotides match TRBD2. This receptor was obtained from a woman in her fifties or sixties who had recovered from COVID-19. CDR3: CASSLPGLAGTYEQYF. The DNA of the CDR3 is TGTGCCAGCAGTTTACCCGGACTAGCGGGGACCTACGAGCAGTACTTC.